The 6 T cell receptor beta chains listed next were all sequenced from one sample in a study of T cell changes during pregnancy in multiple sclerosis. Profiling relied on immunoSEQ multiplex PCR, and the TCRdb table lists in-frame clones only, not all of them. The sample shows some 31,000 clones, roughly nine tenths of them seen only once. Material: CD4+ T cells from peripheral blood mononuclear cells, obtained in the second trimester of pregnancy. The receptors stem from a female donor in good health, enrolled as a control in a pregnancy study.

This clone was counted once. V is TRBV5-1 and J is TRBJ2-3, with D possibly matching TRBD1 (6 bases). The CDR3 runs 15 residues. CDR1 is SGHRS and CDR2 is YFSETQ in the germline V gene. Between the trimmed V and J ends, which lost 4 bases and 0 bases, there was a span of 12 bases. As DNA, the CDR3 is TGCGCCAGCAGCCCAGGACAGCCTAGCACAGATACGCAGTATTTT. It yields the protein CASSPGQPSTDTQYF.

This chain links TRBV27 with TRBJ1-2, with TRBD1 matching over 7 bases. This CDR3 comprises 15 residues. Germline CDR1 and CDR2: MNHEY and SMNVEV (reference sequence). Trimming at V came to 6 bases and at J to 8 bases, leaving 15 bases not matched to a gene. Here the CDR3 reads CASSLEGANFRGYTF. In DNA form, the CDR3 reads TGTGCCAGCAGCCTAGAGGGGGCTAACTTTCGCGGCTACACCTTC.

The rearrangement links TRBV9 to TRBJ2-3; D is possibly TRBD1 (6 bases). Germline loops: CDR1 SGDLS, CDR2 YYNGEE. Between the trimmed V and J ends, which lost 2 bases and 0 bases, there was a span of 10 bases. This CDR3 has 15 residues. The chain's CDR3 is CASSVDSTSTDTQYF. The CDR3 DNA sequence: TGTGCCAGCAGCGTGGACAGTACTAGCACAGATACGCAGTATTTT.

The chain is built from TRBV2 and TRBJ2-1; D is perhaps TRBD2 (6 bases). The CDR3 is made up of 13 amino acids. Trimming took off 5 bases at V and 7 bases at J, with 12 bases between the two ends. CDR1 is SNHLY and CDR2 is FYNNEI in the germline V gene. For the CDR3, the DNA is TGTGCCAGCAGTCCGGGACTCGGAAATGAGCAGTTCTTC. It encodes CASSPGLGNEQFF.

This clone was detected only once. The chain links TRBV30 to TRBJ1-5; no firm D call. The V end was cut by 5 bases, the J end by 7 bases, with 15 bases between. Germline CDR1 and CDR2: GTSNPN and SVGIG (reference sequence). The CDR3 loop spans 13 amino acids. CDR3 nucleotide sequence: TGTGCCTGGGCAGAGAATGGGAGGCAGCCCCAGCATTTT. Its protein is CAWAENGRQPQHF.

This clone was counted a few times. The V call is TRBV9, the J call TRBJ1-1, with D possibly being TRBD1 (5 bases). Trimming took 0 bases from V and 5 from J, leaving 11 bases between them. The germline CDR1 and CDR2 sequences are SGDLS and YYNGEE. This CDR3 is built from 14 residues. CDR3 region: CASSVAPGVTEAFF. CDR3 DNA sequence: TGTGCCAGCAGCGTAGCTCCGGGGGTGACTGAAGCTTTCTTT.